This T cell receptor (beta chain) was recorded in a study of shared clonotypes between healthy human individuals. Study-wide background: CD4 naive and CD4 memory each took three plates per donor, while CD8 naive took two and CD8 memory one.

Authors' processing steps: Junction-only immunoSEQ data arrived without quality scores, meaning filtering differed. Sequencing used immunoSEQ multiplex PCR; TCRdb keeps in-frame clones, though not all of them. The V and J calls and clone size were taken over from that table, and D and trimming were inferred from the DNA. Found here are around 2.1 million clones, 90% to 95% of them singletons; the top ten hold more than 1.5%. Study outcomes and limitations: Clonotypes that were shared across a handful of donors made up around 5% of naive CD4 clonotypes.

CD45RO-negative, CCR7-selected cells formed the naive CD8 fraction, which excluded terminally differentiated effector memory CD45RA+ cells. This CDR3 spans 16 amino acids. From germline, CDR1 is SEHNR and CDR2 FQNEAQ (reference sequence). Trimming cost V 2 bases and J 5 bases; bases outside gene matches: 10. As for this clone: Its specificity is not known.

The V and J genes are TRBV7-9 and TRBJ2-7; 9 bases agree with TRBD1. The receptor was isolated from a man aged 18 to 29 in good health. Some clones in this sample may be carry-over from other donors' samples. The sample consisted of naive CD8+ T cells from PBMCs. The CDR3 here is CASSLLRRGQGDEQYF. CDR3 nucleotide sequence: TGTGCCAGCAGCTTATTAAGAAGGGGACAGGGAGACGAGCAGTACTTC. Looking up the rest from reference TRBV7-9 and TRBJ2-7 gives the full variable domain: DTGVSQNPRHKITKRGQNVTFRCDPISEHNRLYWYRQTLGQGPEFLTYFQNEAQLEKSRLLSDRFSAERPKGSFSTLEIQRTEQGDSAMYLCASSLLRRGQGDEQYFGPGTRLTVT.